This TCR beta chain was sequenced in a study of OX40 agonist ivuxolimab in advanced cancers. This CDR3 is built from 14 residues. Trimming cost V 5 bases and J 3 bases, with 13 bases left between them. Germline V gene data show CDR1 as MGHDK and CDR2 as SYGVNS. Data came from immunoSEQ multiplex PCR; TCRdb stores just in-frame clones and leaves some out. The sample has under 40,000 clones, roughly 89% seen once. No patient had autoimmune disease or received systemic immunosuppression. Blood sampling was done at baseline, cycle 4 day 1, and cycle 7 day 1. The source of this sequence is an adult with an advanced solid tumor such as melanoma, head and neck, liver or kidney cancer. The specimen comprised CD4+ or CD8+ T cells sorted from blood, sampled in a trial of the OX40 agonist ivuxolimab. This chain connects TRBV25-1 to TRBJ1-1, with D perhaps matching TRBD1 (5 bases). The DNA for the CDR3 is TGTGCCAGCAGTCCCAGGGAGAGGGACACTGAAGCTTTCTTT. This translates into CASSPRERDTEAFF.